The rows below give T cell receptor beta chains drawn from one sample of a study of blood T cell repertoires in COVID-19. TCRdb's table, derived via immunoSEQ multiplex PCR, lists solely in-frame clones and lacks some. Among some 160,000 clones listed, more than 80% were seen once. The sample consisted of peripheral blood. The receptor source for this set is a man in his 60s with acute or convalescent COVID-19. Both conserved end residues are part of each CDR3. The D gene is left open where the match is weak. Size is omitted from some rows. Given values are once, few, many or a class for expanded clones.

cdr3_nt | cdr3_aa | j_call | clone_size | v_call | d_call
TGTGCCAGCAGCGAGTCCGGGACTAGCGGGGGAGCAGATACGCAGTATTTT | CASSESGTSGGADTQYF | TRBJ2-3 | few | TRBV3-1/TRBV3-2 | TRBD2
TGTGCCAGCAGCCTTGGGACAGGGCTTCAGCCCCAGCATTTT | CASSLGTGLQPQHF | TRBJ1-5 | - | TRBV7-9 | TRBD1
TGTGCCAGTAATTCGGGTCAGGGCAGCTTAGAGCAGTACTTC | CASNSGQGSLEQYF | TRBJ2-7 | few | TRBV19 | -
TGTGCCAGCAGCTTCGGTTATCAGGGGTCGAACACCGGGGAGCTGTTTTTT | CASSFGYQGSNTGELFF | TRBJ2-2 | - | TRBV5-6 | -
TGTGCCAGCAAGATACAGGGATGGGACAATCAGCCCCAGCATTTT | CASKIQGWDNQPQHF | TRBJ1-5 | - | TRBV6-5 | -
TGTGCCAGCAGCGTAGGCGGACAGAGCAATCAGCCCCAGCATTTT | CASSVGGQSNQPQHF | TRBJ1-5 | - | TRBV9 | -
TGTGCCAGCAGCTTAGCAGTGACAGGGGGCCCCTCCTACGAGCAGTACTTC | CASSLAVTGGPSYEQYF | TRBJ2-7 | - | TRBV7-2 | TRBD1
TGCGCCAGCAGCTTGGGTAGGCGGGGGGCTGCCGGGGAGCAGTACTTC | CASSLGRRGAAGEQYF | TRBJ2-7 | - | TRBV5-1 | TRBD2
TGTGCCTGGAGGGGGATAGGGGTGAATTCACCCCTCCACTTT | CAWRGIGVNSPLHF | TRBJ1-6 | - | TRBV30 | -
TGCGCCAGCAGCCCTACTGCGGAGGTGCCTAATGAAAAACTGTTTTTT | CASSPTAEVPNEKLFF | TRBJ1-4 | - | TRBV5-1 | -
TGTGCCAGCAGTCCCGACGGACTCTATGGCTACACCTTC | CASSPDGLYGYTF | TRBJ1-2 | - | TRBV27 | -
TGCAGCGTCGCCGACAGGGGGCGGGATGGCTACACCTTC | CSVADRGRDGYTF | TRBJ1-2 | - | TRBV29-1 | TRBD1
TGTGCCAGCAGCCCGGTCGACTCAAATCAGCCCCAGCATTTT | CASSPVDSNQPQHF | TRBJ1-5 | - | TRBV7-9 | -
TGCGCCAGCAGCCCGAACAGGGGGCCCACTGAAGCTTTCTTT | CASSPNRGPTEAFF | TRBJ1-1 | few | TRBV10-2 | TRBD1
TGTGCCAGCAGCTTGGCGGGGGGACCTCTAGCCAAAAACATTCAGTACTTC | CASSLAGGPLAKNIQYF | TRBJ2-4 | - | TRBV5-6 | TRBD2
TGTGCCAGCAGTAAAGTACAGGGGAGCGGCTACACCTTC | CASSKVQGSGYTF | TRBJ1-2 | few | TRBV12-3/TRBV12-4 | TRBD1
TGTGCCAGCAGGAACACAGGGGGAAGCACAGATACGCAGTATTTT | CASRNTGGSTDTQYF | TRBJ2-3 | - | TRBV14 | TRBD1
TGCAGCGTTGAGGTCCTGGGACAGGCTAACTATGGCTACACCTTC | CSVEVLGQANYGYTF | TRBJ1-2 | - | TRBV29-1 | TRBD1
TGTGCCAGCAGCCCGAGGACTAGGAGAGAGCAGTATTTT | CASSPRTRREQYF | TRBJ2-3 | - | TRBV7-2 | TRBD2
TGTGCCAGCAGTTTAGCGGGGCTCTCCTACAATGAGCAGTTCTTC | CASSLAGLSYNEQFF | TRBJ2-1 | - | TRBV6-2/TRBV6-3 | TRBD2
TGTGCCAGCAGCCCGGGGGGCAGTTGGACCCTCCACTTT | CASSPGGSWTLHF | TRBJ1-6 | medium-sized | TRBV7-2 | -
TGTGCCAGCAGCTTGGGAGGGGGCCTGAACACTGAAGCTTTCTTT | CASSLGGGLNTEAFF | TRBJ1-1 | - | TRBV5-4 | TRBD1
TGCGCCAGCAGAACAACCACCGGGGAGCTGTTTTTT | CASRTTTGELFF | TRBJ2-2 | - | TRBV10-2 | -
TGTGCCACCAGCAGAGACGGAGACTATGGCTACACCTTC | CATSRDGDYGYTF | TRBJ1-2 | - | TRBV15 | -
TGCGCCAGCAGCCAAGACGGGACTAGCGGGGGGAATGAGCAGTTCTTC | CASSQDGTSGGNEQFF | TRBJ2-1 | - | TRBV4-3 | TRBD2